The sample holds one count of the clone carrying this TCR beta chain. The antigen is unknown. The PCR ran on 60 Vbeta and 13 Jbeta primers. TCRdb's copy holds only in-frame clones and misses some; the assay was immunoSEQ multiplex PCR. This sample carries fewer than 45,000 clones, about 80% of them seen once, and the ten largest clones take about 6.3%. This CDR3 contains 17 residues. V shed 0 bases and J 5 bases; nucleotides not matched to a gene: 11. Germline V lookup: CDR1 MGHDK, CDR2 SYGVNS. These data come from a study of cytomegalovirus exposure and HLA in healthy donors. Study-wide results and caveats: The likely explanation for a cluster of highly shared sequence variants was sequencing artifact. Later analysis reportedly placed an Asian-associated ancestry cluster below the approximately 730-donor mean in N-insertions. Specificity of a few CMV-associated chains for CMV antigens was verified in vitro. Immune exposure information available was restricted to CMV serostatus.

The sequence derives from a male donor in good health and CMV-seronegative. This chain connects TRBV25-1 to TRBJ1-1; the match to TRBD1 covers 8 bases. Sequencing input: PBMCs. CDR3 nucleotides: TGTGCCAGCAGTGAATATGCTCAGGGGGCCTCGGGAACTGAAGCTTTCTTT. It yields the protein CASSEYAQGASGTEAFF.